This entry describes one T cell receptor (beta chain). The data are from a study of patients and donors after allogeneic stem cell transplantation. V lost 4 bases, J lost 1 base, and 16 bases lay in between. Germline V gene data show CDR1 as MNHEY and CDR2 as SVGAGI. The CDR3 is 16 residues long. TCRdb processed the RT-PCR reads anew with MiXCR; each CDR3 protein has one entry. This sample has about 40,000 distinct CDR3 sequences, with roughly 30% found just once. Sequenced sample: blood, either unsorted or a sorted T cell fraction (not recorded which). The receptor was isolated from a human donor who was either an allogeneic HSCT recipient or a stem cell or donor lymphocyte infusion donor (not recorded which). It is not recorded whose cells these are; they may come from a transplant donor. V is TRBV6-5 and J is TRBJ1-1, with D perhaps matching TRBD1 (6 bases). CDR3 residues: CASSFLSTGTNTEAFF. CDR3 sequence (DNA): TGTGCCAGCAGTTTCCTCTCGACAGGAACGAACACTGAAGCTTTCTTT.